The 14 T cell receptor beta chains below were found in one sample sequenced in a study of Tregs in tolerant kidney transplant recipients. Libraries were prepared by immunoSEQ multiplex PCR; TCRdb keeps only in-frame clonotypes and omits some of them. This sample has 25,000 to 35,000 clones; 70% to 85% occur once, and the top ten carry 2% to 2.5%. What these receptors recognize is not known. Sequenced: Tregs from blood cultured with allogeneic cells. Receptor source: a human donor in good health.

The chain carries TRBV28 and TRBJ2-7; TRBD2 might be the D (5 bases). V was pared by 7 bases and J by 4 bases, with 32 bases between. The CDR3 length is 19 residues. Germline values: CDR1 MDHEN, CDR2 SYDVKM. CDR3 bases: TGTGCCAGCACCTCGGTTGGAGGCTTGAGAAAGCTTCTAACGTACGAGCAGTACTTC. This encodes CASTSVGGLRKLLTYEQYF.

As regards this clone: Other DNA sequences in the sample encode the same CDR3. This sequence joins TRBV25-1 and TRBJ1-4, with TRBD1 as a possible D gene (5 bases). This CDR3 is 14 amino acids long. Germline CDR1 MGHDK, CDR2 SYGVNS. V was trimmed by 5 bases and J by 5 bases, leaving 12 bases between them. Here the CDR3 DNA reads TGTGCCAGCAGTCTGAGGGGAGGCAATGAAAAACTGTTTTTT. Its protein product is CASSLRGGNEKLFF.

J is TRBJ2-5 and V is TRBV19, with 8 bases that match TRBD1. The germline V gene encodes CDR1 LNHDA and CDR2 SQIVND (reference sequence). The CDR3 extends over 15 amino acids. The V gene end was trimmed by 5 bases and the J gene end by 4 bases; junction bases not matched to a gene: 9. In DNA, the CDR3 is TGTGCCAGTAGTCCCCGGACAGGGTGGGGAGAGACCCAGTACTTC. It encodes CASSPRTGWGETQYF.

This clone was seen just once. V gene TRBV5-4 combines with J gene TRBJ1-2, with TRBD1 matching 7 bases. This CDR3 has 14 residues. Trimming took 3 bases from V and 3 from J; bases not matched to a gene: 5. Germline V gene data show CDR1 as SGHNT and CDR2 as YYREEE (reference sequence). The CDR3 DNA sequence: TGTGCCAGCAGCTACGGCGACAGGGACTATGGCTACACCTTC. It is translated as CASSYGDRDYGYTF.

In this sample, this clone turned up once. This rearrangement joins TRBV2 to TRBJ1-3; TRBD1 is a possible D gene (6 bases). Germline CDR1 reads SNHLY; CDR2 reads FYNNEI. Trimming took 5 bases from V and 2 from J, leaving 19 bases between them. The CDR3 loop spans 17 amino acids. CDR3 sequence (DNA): TGTGCCAGCAGTAGAGGGAGACAGGATTTAACTGGAAACACCATATATTTT. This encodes CASSRGRQDLTGNTIYF. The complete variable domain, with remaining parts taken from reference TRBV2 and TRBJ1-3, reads EPEVTQTPSHQVTQMGQEVILRCVPISNHLYFYWYRQILGQKVEFLVSFYNNEISEKSEIFDDQFSVERPDGSNFTLKIRSTKLEDSAMYFCASSRGRQDLTGNTIYFGEGSWLTVV.

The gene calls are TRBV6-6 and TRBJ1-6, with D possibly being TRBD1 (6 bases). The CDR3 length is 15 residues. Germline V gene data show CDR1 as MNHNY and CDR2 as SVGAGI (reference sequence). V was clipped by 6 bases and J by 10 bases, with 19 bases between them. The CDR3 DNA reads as TGTGCCAGCAGCGATCCGGGGCAGGGGCGGTCACCCCTCCACTTT. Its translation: CASSDPGQGRSPLHF.

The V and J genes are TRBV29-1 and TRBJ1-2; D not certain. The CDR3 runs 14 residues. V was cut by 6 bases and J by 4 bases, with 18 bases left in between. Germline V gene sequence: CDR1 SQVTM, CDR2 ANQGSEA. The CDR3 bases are TGCAGCGTCGTAGACGCGGAGGGCGGCTATGGCTACACCTTC. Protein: CSVVDAEGGYGYTF.

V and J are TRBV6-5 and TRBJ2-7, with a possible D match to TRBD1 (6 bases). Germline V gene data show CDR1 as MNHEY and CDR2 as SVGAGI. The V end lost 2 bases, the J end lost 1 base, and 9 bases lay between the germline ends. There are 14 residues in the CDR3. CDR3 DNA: TGTGCCAGCAGTTACGGGACAACTTCCTACGAGCAGTACTTC. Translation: CASSYGTTSYEQYF.

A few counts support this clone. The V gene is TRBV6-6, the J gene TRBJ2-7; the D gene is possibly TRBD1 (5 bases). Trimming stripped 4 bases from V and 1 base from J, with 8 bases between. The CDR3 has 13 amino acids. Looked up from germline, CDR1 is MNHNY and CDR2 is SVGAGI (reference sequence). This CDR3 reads CASSFPGSYEQYF. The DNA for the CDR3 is TGTGCCAGCAGTTTCCCAGGGTCCTACGAGCAGTACTTC.

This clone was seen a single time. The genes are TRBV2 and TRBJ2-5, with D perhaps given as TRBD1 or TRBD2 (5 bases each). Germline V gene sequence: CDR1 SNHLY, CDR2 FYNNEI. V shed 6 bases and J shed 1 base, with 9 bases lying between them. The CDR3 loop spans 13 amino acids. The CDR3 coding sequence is TGTGCCAGCAGGGGGGACGCCCAAGAGACCCAGTACTTC. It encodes CASRGDAQETQYF.

CDR3 in DNA: TGTGCCAGCTCACCCTTTATCACAACCAGCGGGAGTCTCACAGATACGCAGTATTTT. Translated: CASSPFITTSGSLTDTQYF. This chain links TRBV18 with TRBJ2-3; 8 bases are shared with TRBD2. Germline trimming cut 3 bases from V and 2 bases from J; bases unmatched to any gene: 16. Germline loops: CDR1 KGHSH, CDR2 LQKENI. The CDR3 is 19 amino acids.

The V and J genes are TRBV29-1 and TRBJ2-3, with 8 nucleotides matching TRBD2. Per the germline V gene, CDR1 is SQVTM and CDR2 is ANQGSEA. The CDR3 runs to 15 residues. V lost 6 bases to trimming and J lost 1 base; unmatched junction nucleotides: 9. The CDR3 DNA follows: TGCAGCGTGGGGACTAGTACCTGGGGCACAGATACGCAGTATTTT. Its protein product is CSVGTSTWGTDTQYF.

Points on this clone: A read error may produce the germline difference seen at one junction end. CDR3 loop: CASRDLTGANSGANVLTF. CDR3 bases: TGTGCCAGCCGTGATTTGACAGGGGCTAACTCTGGGGCCAACGTCCTGACTTTC. The chain carries TRBV6-1 and TRBJ2-6, with 8 nucleotides matching TRBD1. Germline CDR1 MNHNS, CDR2 SASEGT. The length of the CDR3 is 18 residues.

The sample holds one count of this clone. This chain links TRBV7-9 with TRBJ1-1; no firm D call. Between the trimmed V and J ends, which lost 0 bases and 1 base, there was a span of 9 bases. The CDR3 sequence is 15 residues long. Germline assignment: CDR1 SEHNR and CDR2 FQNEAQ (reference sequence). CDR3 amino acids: CASSLAQGSNTEAFF. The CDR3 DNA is TGTGCCAGCAGCTTAGCGCAAGGCTCGAACACTGAAGCTTTCTTT.